These 27 T cell receptor beta chains were all obtained from the same sample, sequenced in a study of blood T cell repertoires in COVID-19. The repertoire was sequenced with immunoSEQ multiplex PCR; TCRdb's copy has only in-frame clones and lacks some. The table has under 300,000 clones, about 88% seen once. Sample: PBMCs or T cells enriched from blood (not recorded which). The receptor source for this set is a woman in her fifties or sixties who had recovered from COVID-19.

The chain recombines TRBV28 with TRBJ1-1; TRBD1 is a possible D gene (6 bases). In germline, CDR1 is MDHEN, CDR2 SYDVKM. This CDR3 spans 18 amino acids. The V end was cut by 3 bases, the J end by 0 bases, with 20 bases between. CDR3 region: CASSFSPGEPNLNTEAFF. CDR3 bases: TGTGCCAGCAGTTTTTCGCCAGGGGAACCGAACCTGAACACTGAAGCTTTCTTT.

V gene TRBV7-2 combines with J gene TRBJ1-1; 7 positions agree with TRBD1. Trimming at V came to 4 bases and at J to 0 bases, leaving 11 bases not matched to a gene. Germline assignment: CDR1 SGHTA and CDR2 FQGNSA. The CDR3 sequence is 17 residues long. In DNA form, the CDR3 reads TGTGCCAGCAGCTCTTCCGGGACAGTAAACATGAACACTGAAGCTTTCTTT. This sequence encodes CASSSSGTVNMNTEAFF. Full variable domain (remainder filled in from reference TRBV7-2 and TRBJ1-1): GAGVSQSPSNKVTEKGKDVELRCDPISGHTALYWYRQSLGQGLEFLIYFQGNSAPDKSGLPSDRFSAERTGGSVSTLTIQRTQQEDSAVYLCASSSSGTVNMNTEAFFGQGTRLTVV.

Note on this clone: Other DNA sequences in this sample translate to the same CDR3. V gene TRBV7-2 combines with J gene TRBJ2-6, with 7 bases lining up with TRBD2. CDR3 size: 16 residues. Germline V gene lookup returns CDR1 SGHTA and CDR2 FQGNSA. V dropped 5 bases and J dropped 0; count of bases not matched to a gene: 4. CDR3 coding DNA: TGTGCCAGCAGCCCTAGCGGCTCCTCTGGGGCCAACGTCCTGACTTTC. As protein: CASSPSGSSGANVLTF.

The chain combines TRBV30 with TRBJ2-1, with D hard to call. CDR3 size: 11 residues. Germline assignment: CDR1 GTSNPN and CDR2 SVGIG (reference sequence). Trimming took off 5 bases at V and 6 bases at J, with 8 bases between the two ends. The CDR3, as DNA: TGTGCCTGGGGCGGTAGCAATGAGCAGTTCTTC. Translated: CAWGGSNEQFF. The complete variable domain, with remaining parts taken from reference TRBV30 and TRBJ2-1, reads SQTIHQWPATLVQPVGSPLSLECTVEGTSNPNLYWYRQAAGRGLQLLFYSVGIGQISSEVPQNLSASRPQDRQFILSSKKLLLSDSGFYLCAWGGSNEQFFGPGTRLTVL.

This chain links TRBV28 with TRBJ2-7; unclear D gene. V dropped 2 bases and J dropped 3 bases, with 11 bases sitting between them. The CDR3 covers 14 residues. CDR1 and CDR2 from the germline V gene are MDHEN and SYDVKM. The CDR3 here is CASSLRANVYEQYF. CDR3 sequence (DNA): TGTGCCAGCAGTTTAAGAGCTAACGTCTACGAGCAGTACTTC.

The genes are TRBV4-1 and TRBJ1-5, with 9 positions matching TRBD1. The CDR3 extends over 16 amino acids. CDR1 is MGHRA and CDR2 is YSYEKL in the germline V gene. J was trimmed by 2 bases and V by 1 base; bases with no gene match: 3. CDR3 residues: CASSQVGQGRNQPQHF. CDR3 nucleotide sequence: TGCGCCAGCAGCCAAGTCGGACAGGGGCGCAATCAGCCCCAGCATTTT.

The genes are TRBV7-3 and TRBJ1-1; D may be TRBD1 (6 bases). Germline lookup yields CDR1 SGHTA and CDR2 FQGTGA. The length of the CDR3 is 13 residues. V was shortened by 5 bases and J by 4 bases, with 11 bases between the two germline ends. This CDR3 is CASSIKQGTEAFF. In DNA form, the CDR3 reads TGTGCCAGCAGCATAAAACAGGGCACTGAAGCTTTCTTT.

V usage is TRBV30 and J usage is TRBJ1-1; perhaps TRBD1 as D (6 bases). CDR1 and CDR2 from the germline V gene are GTSNPN and SVGIG (reference sequence). V gave up 5 bases and J gave up 7 bases, with 8 bases separating them. This CDR3 is 10 amino acids long. CDR3 DNA sequence: TGTGCCTGGGGGGACAATGAAGCTTTCTTT. It codes for CAWGDNEAFF.

The rearrangement joins TRBV28 to TRBJ2-5; possible D gene TRBD2, 6 bases. V was cut by 7 bases and J by 1 base, with 10 bases left in between. Germline V gives CDR1 MDHEN, CDR2 SYDVKM. This CDR3 contains 13 residues. The CDR3 loop reads CASNGLSQETQYF. Here the CDR3 DNA reads TGTGCCAGCAATGGACTATCCCAAGAGACCCAGTACTTC.

The chain combines TRBV5-1 with TRBJ2-2; 8 bases are shared with TRBD2. The CDR3 consists of 15 residues. Germline V lookup: CDR1 SGHRS, CDR2 YFSETQ. Trimming took 2 bases from V and 6 from J; bases not matched to a gene: 6. CDR3 sequence reads: CASSFGGRQSGELFF. The DNA for the CDR3 is TGCGCCAGCAGCTTTGGCGGGAGGCAGTCCGGGGAGCTGTTTTTT.

The chain employs TRBV5-1 and TRBJ2-2; 12 bases are shared with TRBD2. J was trimmed by 3 bases and V by 2 bases; bases with no gene match: 8. The CDR3 consists of 18 residues. Per germline, CDR1 SGHRS and CDR2 YFSETQ. The CDR3 sequence is CASSFRLAGGSDTGELFF. In DNA form, the CDR3 reads TGCGCCAGCAGCTTCAGGCTAGCGGGAGGGTCGGACACCGGGGAGCTGTTTTTT.

V gene TRBV6-2 or TRBV6-3 combines with J gene TRBJ1-1; D is possibly TRBD1 (5 bases). Germline V CDR1 and CDR2: MNHEY, SVGEGT. V lost 7 bases and J lost 0, with 15 bases in between. The CDR3 spans 15 residues. The CDR3 DNA sequence: TGTGCCAGCATCCCGGGTGGGGCCCTGAACACTGAAGCTTTCTTT. Its protein is CASIPGGALNTEAFF.

Regarding this clone: Distinct nucleotide sequences in the sample also encode this CDR3. The chain joins TRBV28 to TRBJ1-5; D not resolved. Germline lookup yields CDR1 MDHEN and CDR2 SYDVKM. V was shortened by 5 bases and J by 4 bases, with 6 bases between the two germline ends. The CDR3 contains 12 residues. The CDR3 DNA sequence: TGTGCCAGCAGTAGCGGTAATCAGCCCCAGCATTTT. Amino acids: CASSSGNQPQHF.

The chain joins TRBV15 to TRBJ2-4; possibly TRBD1 for D (6 bases). With 1 base removed from V and 0 bases from J, the gap between germline ends came to 22 bases. The CDR3 is 20 amino acids. Germline values: CDR1 LNHNV, CDR2 YYDKDF (reference sequence). The CDR3 region is CATSRATGQGSPLAKNIQYF. In DNA form, the CDR3 reads TGTGCCACCAGCAGAGCTACGGGGCAGGGGTCTCCTTTAGCCAAAAACATTCAGTACTTC.

V is TRBV6-5 and J is TRBJ2-7; D is perhaps TRBD1 (6 bases). From germline, CDR1 is MNHEY and CDR2 SVGAGI. CDR3 size: 15 residues. Trimming removed 2 bases from V and 2 bases from J, with 13 bases in between. The CDR3 coding sequence is TGTGCCAGCAGTTACCTGTCGACAGGTACCTACGAGCAGTACTTC. It codes for CASSYLSTGTYEQYF.

V gene TRBV30 combines with J gene TRBJ1-5, with unresolved D. Trimming took 3 bases from V and 2 from J, leaving 11 bases between them. Germline V CDR1 and CDR2: GTSNPN, SVGIG (reference sequence). The CDR3 contains 14 residues. The CDR3 coding sequence is TGTGCCTGGAGCCGTGGCATGGGCAATCAGCCCCAGCATTTT. It encodes CAWSRGMGNQPQHF. The full variable domain, rest sourced from reference TRBV30 and TRBJ1-5, is SQTIHQWPATLVQPVGSPLSLECTVEGTSNPNLYWYRQAAGRGLQLLFYSVGIGQISSEVPQNLSASRPQDRQFILSSKKLLLSDSGFYLCAWSRGMGNQPQHFGDGTRLSIL.

This clone has just one count. This chain joins TRBV6-5 and TRBJ2-2; 13 bases are shared with TRBD2. The trim removed 2 bases at V and 5 bases at J, leaving 2 bases unmatched. The CDR3 contains 16 residues. Germline values: CDR1 MNHEY, CDR2 SVGAGI. CDR3 protein: CASSYMGLAGTGELFF. CDR3 DNA: TGTGCCAGCAGTTACATGGGACTAGCGGGAACCGGGGAGCTGTTTTTT.

The DNA of the CDR3 is TGTGCCAGCAGCCCGGCCGGGACAGGGATCGGCACTGAAGCTTTCTTT. As protein: CASSPAGTGIGTEAFF. The gene calls are TRBV7-2 and TRBJ1-1, with 9 bases that match TRBD1. V lost 5 bases to trimming and J lost 4 bases; unmatched junction nucleotides: 11. The CDR3 spans 16 residues. From germline, CDR1 is SGHTA and CDR2 FQGNSA.

The chain carries TRBV18 and TRBJ2-7; 10 bases map to TRBD2. The CDR3 loop spans 17 amino acids. Looked up from germline, CDR1 is KGHSH and CDR2 is LQKENI. V lost 2 bases, J lost 1 base, and 8 bases stayed unmatched. This chain's CDR3 is CASSPILAGVSSYEQYF. The DNA of the CDR3 is TGTGCCAGCTCACCAATCCTAGCGGGAGTGTCGTCCTACGAGCAGTACTTC.

The rearrangement uses TRBV11-2 and TRBJ2-5, with 8 bases matching TRBD2. V gave up 7 bases and J gave up 5 bases; unmatched junction bases: 6. The CDR3 has 13 amino acids. Germline V gene sequence: CDR1 SGHAT, CDR2 FQNNGV. In DNA, the CDR3 is TGTGCCAGCACCCGGTCGGGAGGGGAGACCCAGTACTTC. Translation: CASTRSGGETQYF.

Regarding this clone: Different DNA sequences within this sample yield the same CDR3. V gene TRBV6-5 combines with J gene TRBJ1-5; 8 bases fit TRBD1. Trimming took 6 bases from V and 2 from J; bases not matched to a gene: 6. The CDR3 runs to 15 residues. Germline CDR1 is MNHEY and CDR2 is SVGAGI. The CDR3: CASSTDRGGNQPQHF. The DNA of the CDR3 is TGTGCCAGCAGCACCGACAGGGGTGGCAATCAGCCCCAGCATTTT.

The gene calls are TRBV11-3 and TRBJ1-5; D is uncertain. The germline V and J ends were trimmed by 6 bases and 9 bases, with 15 bases remaining between them. Germline lookup yields CDR1 SGHNT and CDR2 YENEEA. This CDR3 contains 13 residues. This chain's CDR3 is CASSPGRGRPQHF. CDR3 DNA: TGTGCCAGCAGTCCAGGCCGGGGAAGGCCCCAGCATTTT. The full variable domain, in which reference TRBV11-3 and TRBJ1-5 provide the parts outside the CDR3, is EAGVVQSPRYKIIEKKQPVAFWCNPISGHNTLYWYLQNLGQGPELLIRYENEEAVDDSQLPKDRFSAERLKGVDSTLKIQPAELGDSAVYLCASSPGRGRPQHFGDGTRLSIL.

The chain employs TRBV5-6 and TRBJ2-7, with 9 bases aligning to TRBD1. The CDR3 runs to 15 residues. V lost 2 bases and J lost 5; bases outside the gene matches: 8. CDR1 and CDR2 (germline): SGHDT, YYEEEE. Here the CDR3 reads CASSFYKDRGDEQYF. CDR3 coding DNA: TGTGCCAGCAGCTTTTATAAGGACAGGGGAGACGAGCAGTACTTC.

The gene calls are TRBV7-8 and TRBJ2-1, with 7 bases identical to TRBD2. CDR1 is SGHVS, CDR2 FQNEAQ, per germline. The CDR3 extends over 17 amino acids. The junction had 9 bases not matched to a gene; V was cut back by 2 bases and J by 2 bases. CDR3 in amino acids: CASSLRGGGSTYNEQFF. In DNA form, the CDR3 reads TGTGCCAGCAGCTTAAGAGGAGGCGGGAGTACCTACAATGAGCAGTTCTTC.

CDR3 residues: CASSMPGYEQYF. As DNA, the CDR3 is TGTGCCAGCAGTATGCCAGGATACGAGCAGTACTTC. The chain joins TRBV6-5 to TRBJ2-7; D gene unclear. Germline V lookup: CDR1 MNHEY, CDR2 SVGAGI. V lost 5 bases and J 4 bases, leaving 9 bases between the germline ends. The CDR3 is 12 amino acids.

The rearrangement links TRBV30 to TRBJ2-4; TRBD2 is a possible D gene (5 bases). Trimming left V 5 bases short and J 5 bases short, with 7 bases between. This CDR3 spans 11 amino acids. Germline CDR1 reads GTSNPN; CDR2 reads SVGIG (reference sequence). CDR3: CAWGSENIQYF. DNA for the CDR3: TGTGCCTGGGGGAGCGAAAACATTCAGTACTTC.

This clone was seen a handful of times. The V gene is TRBV15, the J gene TRBJ1-1; D is perhaps TRBD1 (5 bases). The CDR3 has 15 amino acids. V lost 5 bases and J lost 0, with 13 bases in between. In germline, CDR1 is LNHNV, CDR2 YYDKDF (reference sequence). The CDR3 protein is CATSPRGRMNTEAFF. The CDR3 DNA follows: TGTGCCACCAGCCCAAGGGGAAGAATGAACACTGAAGCTTTCTTT.